The following is a TCR beta chain sequence with its context. One junction end does not reproduce the germline sequence, and a read error may be involved. Germline CDR1 is SSHAT and CDR2 is FNYEAQ (reference sequence). This CDR3 contains 15 residues. The data were produced by immunoSEQ multiplex PCR, yet TCRdb's version contains in-frame clones alone and is incomplete. The sample shows 50,000 to 65,000 clones, around 79% of them seen only once. The data were taken from a study of radiotherapy plus CTLA-4 blockade in lung cancer. Those with chemo-refractory metastatic non-small-cell lung cancer were treated with focal radiation combined with CTLA-4 blockade using ipilimumab.

V usage is TRBV7-7 and J usage is TRBJ2-5; 12 nucleotides align to TRBD1. Sequenced here: peripheral blood, sampled from a patient treated with radiotherapy plus ipilimumab. The sequence was collected from a human donor with non-small cell lung cancer who had a complete response to radiotherapy plus ipilimumab. CDR3 sequence reads: CASSPGTGGLETQYF. The DNA of the CDR3 is TGTGCTAGCAGCCCCGGGACAGGGGGCTTGGAGACCCAGTACTTC.